This T cell receptor beta chain came from a study of regulatory T cells in long-lasting Graves disease. Study information: With positive TSH receptor antibodies and over 5 years of antithyroid drugs, Graves' disease was considered persistent. Whole-study results and caveats: TRBV28, TRBJ1-2 and TRBJ2-5 emerged as the favored segments in persistent disease. Compared with new cases, persistent Graves' patients showed reduced TCR diversity.

The time point: persistent/refractory GD, antithyroid drugs over 5 years with positive TRAb. Generation of the TCR library employed RNA extracted from PBMCs. This clonotype has ten or more counts. Its target is not known. The CDR3 sequence is 16 residues long. The V gene end was trimmed by 3 bases and the J gene end by 5 bases; junction bases not matched to a gene: 6. HTBI primers from iRepertoire and Arm-PCR of CDR3 regions yielded the TCR beta libraries. TCRdb re-analysed the multiplex PCR reads in MiXCR, keeping a single row per CDR3 protein. The data show 650,000 to 850,000 distinct CDR3 sequences, about 30% seen once.

This TCR derives from a female donor with Graves disease. The rearrangement links TRBV12-3 or TRBV12-4 to TRBJ2-2, with 10 bases that match TRBD2. This material consisted of peripheral blood mononuclear cells (PBMCs), taken when the disease was refractory, from a patient treated with antithyroid drugs. For the CDR3, the DNA is TGTGCCAGCAGTTTTCCTAGCGGGAGTCATACCGGGGAGCTGTTTTTT. Protein sequence: CASSFPSGSHTGELFF.